This TCR beta chain was captured in a study of cytomegalovirus exposure and HLA in healthy donors (dated by TCRdb to 2017 to 2019). About the study as a whole: In an earlier analysis of several hundred of the donors, 276 Gb of sequence data and about 110 million unique TCR beta sequences from about 180 million T cells were reported. An early release that covered about 600 HLA-typed donors contained approximately 320 gigabases of sequencing data and tens of millions of unique TCR sequences. Of the roughly 390 genotyped donors, roughly 76% were placed in the genetic ancestry cluster associated with self-reported Caucasian donors. The study was designed to test whether signatures of past pathogen exposure could be identified by cataloging public T cell receptors. The study used immunosequencing to profile the T cell repertoires of 600 to 850 subjects and linked those repertoires to cytomegalovirus serostatus. In addition to the first cohort of several hundred subjects, a separate validation cohort of 130 or so different subjects was used. To predict cytomegalovirus infection status, the study brought together high-throughput TCR immunosequencing, statistical association of individual TCRs with disease status, and machine learning. A later analysis re-analyzed previously published TCR beta repertoires from approximately 670 donors and added high-resolution HLA genotyping to study TCR occurrence patterns. The later analysis used no new phenotypic data to find candidate immune exposures, relying instead on TCR beta sequences and their occurrence across donors. An earlier analysis of some 500 of the donors used high-throughput TCR beta sequencing to judge whether each TCR beta V gene segment behaved as functional or pseudogenic. Donor age, sex, ethnicity and CMV serostatus were collected together with the repertoire data. A later genetic analysis used genome-wide SNP genotypes for about three fifths of the 666 donors, treating that subset as a discovery cohort. All discovery cohort repertoires had been generated on a single sequencing platform. HLA typing covered class I and class II loci at four-digit resolution. Typing coverage varied by locus: roughly 620-640 donors for A, B, C, DRB1 and DQB1; roughly 520 for DQA1; over 600 for DPA1; about 450 for DPB1. Because of strong linkage in the cohort, roughly five DR-DQ haplotypes were treated as single units for association and clustering. On average, around 240,000 unique TCR beta nucleotide sequences were sequenced per donor among 398 genotyped donors of the cohort, with 15% to 20% of those sequences being non-productive.

The cohort comprised some 700 healthy bone marrow donors. All cohort members were sampled while nominally healthy, although unrecorded immune exposures were likely present. The donor tested CMV seronegative, placing the donor among the approximately 400 seronegative members of the cohort. A peripheral blood sample was collected from each donor, and TCR beta sequencing was performed on peripheral blood mononuclear cells. Genomic DNA extraction from the blood cell samples was performed with the Qiagen DNeasy Blood Extraction Kit. Concerning this clone itself: Its antigen remains unidentified. Base qualities are not at hand, and no much larger clone is one base apart.

What the study reported, not specific to this receptor: When HLA alleles, especially DR and DQ, strongly co-occurred, TCR associations were difficult to assign to individual alleles. In the study, some 180 TCR beta chains were listed as associated with cytomegalovirus. In a later analysis, the rate of TCR association differed among HLA loci, with DRB1 alleles having the most associated TCRs and HLA-C alleles having the fewest. Some IMGT-functional V segments, including TRBV6-2 and TRBV6-3, could not be distinguished by the 87-base-pair reads and were therefore excluded. Because counts were too low, 15 to 20 rarely observed V segments, including chromosome 9 orphons, were excluded from the earlier analysis of under 650 of the donors. A cluster of highly shared sequence variants was judged likely to be a technical artifact of the sequencing pipeline. Compared with equally common non-associated chains, HLA-associated TCR beta chains in a later analysis were more clonally expanded and had lower generation probabilities. A later analysis associated about 17,000 TCR beta sequences with specific HLA alleles at a false discovery rate of 0.05. Most TCR sequences were seen in very few donors, while some public TCRs were found in many individuals. HLA typing was unavailable for some donors at each locus, so association tests used only the typed subset. Compared with the approximately 600-donor mean, donors in an Asian-associated ancestry cluster had fewer N-insertions in productive TCRs, according to a later genetic analysis. According to the authors, the approach could potentially be generalized to other disease states and immunological phenotypes. The only immune exposure information available for the cohort was CMV serostatus. According to a later analysis, most CMV-associated TCR beta chains appeared to be HLA-restricted, and the HLA associations seemed to be driven largely by CMV exposure. A further reported finding was that TCR beta sequences accurately predicted the HLA-A and HLA-B alleles for most subjects in the first cohort. In vitro tests confirmed that a few of the cytomegalovirus-associated TCR beta chains recognize cytomegalovirus antigens. An earlier analysis of approximately 500 of the donors showed that most TCR beta V segments appeared in productive rearrangements either about 87% or about 30% of the time, which broadly matched IMGT annotations. This cohort had only TCR beta chains sequenced, and the lack of alpha or paired-chain data limited which features could be detected. Roughly uniform sequencing depth across donors was assumed in presence/absence analyses, although this assumption may not hold. Cytomegalovirus status was reported to be diagnosed by the classifier with high specificity and sensitivity in both the original and validation cohorts. Correlated functional status among segregating V segments might be attributable to linkage disequilibrium, but an unknown experimental factor could not be ruled out. Several of the top co-occurrence clusters appeared to be linked to parvovirus B19, influenza, CMV and Epstein-Barr virus, according to a later analysis. In a later genetic analysis, a missense DCLRE1C variant was associated with V-gene and J-gene trimming of TCR beta chains, and the association was replicated in an independent cohort.

Taken from cysteine to phenylalanine, the CDR3 has 15 residues. The only DNA kept is the CDR3, 45 bases in frame from the first base. V has 6 bases trimmed and J has 4 bases trimmed; junction bases matching no gene number 7. From a lookup of the germline V gene (reference sequence), CDR1 and CDR2 are LNHDA and SQIVND. Library generation was performed with the immunoSEQ multiplex PCR assay. For the multiplex PCR, a mixture combining 60 forward primers for TCR Vbeta segments and 13 reverse primers for TCR Jbeta segments was used. The CDR3 region of rearranged TCR beta genes was amplified from genomic DNA with a multiplex PCR assay. Amplified TCR beta libraries were sequenced as 87-base-pair reads on the Illumina HiSeq System. From the authors' description of their analysis: A later analysis tallied roughly 80 million unique TCR beta chains across the approximately 670 repertoires, and approximately 12 million of those chains were shared by two or more donors. A nearest-neighbor algorithm error-corrected the raw reads and collapsed the reads into unique sequences, merging closely related sequences to remove PCR and sequencing errors. V, D and J gene segments were assigned by aligning CDR3 sequences to IMGT reference sequences. For a sequence to be retained, a match of at least six nucleotides was required to both a V gene segment and a J gene segment. A rearrangement was called productive if the CDR3 had no stop codons and remained in frame with V and J, and every other rearrangement was called non-productive. CDR3 was defined according to IMGT convention as the region running from the second conserved V-encoded cysteine to the conserved J-encoded phenylalanine. Sequences without an unambiguous match to a single V gene segment were excluded from the earlier analysis of 587 of the donors. In an earlier analysis of more than 500 of the donors, a V segment was called functional when productive rearrangements were above 56.7%, and segregating when the standard deviation between donors exceeded 5%. A statistical classification framework was built for diagnosing cytomegalovirus status from the catalog of TCR beta chain sequences. V and J gene assignment, in a later analysis, came from comparing TCR nucleotide sequences with IMGT/GENE-DB human TR gene sequences. In a later analysis, CDR3 sequences and most-parsimonious VDJ recombination scenarios were assigned using the TCRdist pipeline. In a later analysis, every TCR beta chain was defined by the combination of its CDR3 amino acid sequence and its V-gene family, and reads without a unique V-gene family were dropped. To address suspected cross-contamination and a sequencing artifact, a later analysis removed roughly 640 highly shared, low-generation-probability nucleotide sequences. For each public chain, a later analysis derived a clonal expansion index from normalized ranks of inferred template counts within each repertoire. Generation probabilities in a later analysis came from a VDJ recombination model fitted to out-of-frame rearrangements, and those results were checked against IGoR. In a later analysis, hypergeometric tests were used to score TCR-TCR, TCR-HLA and TCR-CMV co-occurrence, with a repertoire-size bias correction applied to TCR pairs. To estimate false discovery rates, a later analysis permuted the HLA or CMV assignments 20 times. In a later analysis, co-occurring TCRs were grouped using DBSCAN, with TCRdist sequence similarity added in when clustering inside HLA-allele-positive subsets. Repertoires with fewer than 30,000 or more than 120,000 public chains, plus five repertoires with anomalous nucleotide sharing, were excluded from co-occurrence clustering. TCRdb stores this immuneACCESS table with in-frame sequences only. Part of the clones is absent; in the studies checked, under half of the shortfall reflects unresolved V genes, and no reason is known for the rest. V, J and clone size reflect that table, while D and trimming were determined from the DNA. The sample table contains 120,000 to 150,000 clones; only one count was recorded for 75% to 80% of them. The ten largest clones add up to about 1.7% of the sample.

The sample comprised PBMCs. The TCR comes from a female donor in good health and CMV-seronegative. The V and J segments used are TRBV19 and TRBJ2-2; 8 bases in the junction line up with TRBD1. The CDR3 is CASSPWTGRTGELFF. The DNA reads as follows: TGTGCCAGTAGCCCCTGGACAGGGCGCACCGGGGAGCTGTTTTTT.